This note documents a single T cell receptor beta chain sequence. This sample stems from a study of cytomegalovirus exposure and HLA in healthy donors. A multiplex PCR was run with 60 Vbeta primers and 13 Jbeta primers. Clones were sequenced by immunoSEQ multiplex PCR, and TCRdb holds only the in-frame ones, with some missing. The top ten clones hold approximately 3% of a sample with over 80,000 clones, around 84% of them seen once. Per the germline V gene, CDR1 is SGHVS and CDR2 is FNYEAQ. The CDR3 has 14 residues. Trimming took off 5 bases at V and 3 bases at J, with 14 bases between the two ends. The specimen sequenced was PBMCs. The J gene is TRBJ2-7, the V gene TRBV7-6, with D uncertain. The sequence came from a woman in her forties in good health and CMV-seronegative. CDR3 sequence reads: CASSPPWPHYEQYF. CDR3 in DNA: TGTGCCAGCAGCCCTCCATGGCCTCACTACGAGCAGTACTTC.